The 21 T cell receptor beta chains listed next were all sequenced from one sample in a study of T cell clonality in common variable immunodeficiency. Study-level results: Common variable immunodeficiency TCR beta sequences reportedly had fewer deletions and N-nucleotide insertions.

Produced via immunoSEQ multiplex PCR; TCRdb's table is partial and in-frame only. The specimen has around 15,000 clones, none found just once. Which antigens these TCRs recognize remains unknown. Sequenced input: peripheral blood mononuclear cells. These TCRs come from a human donor with common variable immunodeficiency.

This clone was recorded a few times. The read ends 3 residues shy of where the CDR3 ends; the end is completed using the germline J gene. The V gene is TRBV18, the J gene TRBJ2-3, with 8 bases aligning to TRBD1. The V gene's germline CDR1 is KGHSH and CDR2 LQKENI. This CDR3 spans 14 amino acids. The V gene end was trimmed by 3 bases and the J gene end by 3 bases; junction bases not matched to a gene: 2. The CDR3 loop is CASSPTGVTDTQYF. Partial CDR3 DNA: TGTGCCAGCTCACCGACAGGGGTGACAGATACG.

CDR3 region: CSARAQTSYEQYF. Partial CDR3 DNA: TGCAGTGCTAGAGCCCAGACATCCTACGAG. J is TRBJ2-7 and V is TRBV20-1, with D unclear. The read ends 3 residues before the CDR3 terminus; that terminus is restored from the germline J gene. The germline CDR1 and CDR2 sequences are DFQATT and SNEGSKA (reference sequence). V lost 1 base and J 1 base, leaving 8 bases between the germline ends. The CDR3 is 13 residues long.

A word on this clone: The read gets to within 3 residues of the CDR3 end, and the germline J gene fills in the rest. V and J are TRBV19 and TRBJ1-6; 10 bases line up with TRBD1. The CDR3 consists of 16 residues. CDR1 and CDR2 from the germline V gene are LNHDA and SQIVND (reference sequence). J lost 6 bases, V lost 7 bases, and 9 bases had no gene match. CDR3 DNA (partial): TGTGCCAGTAAGACAGGGGGCGCGGGAGCTAATTCACCC. This gives the protein CASKTGGAGANSP. The whole CDR3 sequence is CASKTGGAGANSPLHF. The full variable domain, its missing parts supplied by reference TRBV19 and TRBJ1-6, is DGGITQSPKYLFRKEGQNVTLSCEQNLNHDAMYWYRQDPGQGLRLIYYSQIVNDFQKGDIAEGYSVSREKKESFPLTVTSAQKNPTAFYLCASKTGGAGANSPLHFGNGTRLTVT.

Comments on this clone: The CDR3 end lies 3 residues beyond the end of the read and is filled in from the germline J gene. The chain joins TRBV6-1 to TRBJ2-3; unclear D gene. Germline CDR1 is MNHNS and CDR2 is SASEGT. The CDR3 sequence is 13 residues long. Trimming took 1 base from V and 1 from J, leaving 3 bases between them. The CDR3 loop reads CASSEVGTDTQYF. The CDR3 bases that were read are TGTGCCAGCAGTGAAGTAGGCACAGATACG.

Notes on this clone: With the read ending 3 residues before the CDR3 end, the germline J gene is used to fill in that end. The chain uses TRBV19 and TRBJ2-7; 10 nucleotides align to TRBD1. Germline V gives CDR1 LNHDA, CDR2 SQIVND (reference sequence). With V trimmed by 7 bases and J by 5 bases, 8 bases remained unmatched. This CDR3 has 14 amino acids. CDR3 loop: CASIPGQGSHEQYF. CDR3 bases read: TGTGCCAGTATTCCGGGACAGGGGTCCCACGAG.

This clone was seen only a few times. The read halts 3 residues ahead of the CDR3 end, with the missing end drawn from the germline J gene. This chain links TRBV6-4 with TRBJ2-3; 7 nucleotides agree with TRBD2. From germline, CDR1 is MRHNA and CDR2 SNTAGT. The CDR3 is 14 amino acids. With V trimmed by 5 bases and J by 0 bases, 2 bases remained unmatched. The CDR3: CASSSSGSTDTQYF. The DNA read from the CDR3 is TGTGCCAGCAGTTCTAGCGGAAGCACAGATACG.

This clone was seen ten or more times. The read comes to an end 3 residues before the CDR3 does, leaving the germline J gene to fill in the end. V gene TRBV11-3 combines with J gene TRBJ2-1; TRBD1 matches 7 bases. The CDR3 has 15 amino acids. V shed 5 bases, J shed 3 bases, and the junction held 7 bases outside the gene matches. CDR1 is SGHNT, CDR2 YENEEA, per germline. The CDR3 loop reads CASSVRQGSYNEQFF. The DNA read from the CDR3 is TGTGCCAGCAGCGTGAGACAGGGCAGCTACAATGAG.

This clone was seen a few times. The CDR3 loop is CASSLIAGGPGETQYF. CDR3 DNA, as far as it was read: TGTGCCAGCAGCCTGATAGCGGGGGGGCCGGGTGAGACC. J is TRBJ2-5 and V is TRBV7-8; 11 nucleotides align to TRBD2. The sequence runs out 3 residues before the end of the CDR3; the remainder is reconstructed from the germline J gene. This CDR3 contains 16 residues. V lost 5 bases and J lost 5; bases outside the gene matches: 10. Germline CDR1 reads SGHVS; CDR2 reads FQNEAQ.

About this clone itself: The CDR3 end falls 3 residues outside the read, so it is completed with the germline J gene. This chain links TRBV18 with TRBJ2-7; 7 bases align to TRBD1. Unmatched junction bases numbered 7, after V lost 3 bases and J lost 2 bases. Germline V gives CDR1 KGHSH, CDR2 LQKENI. The CDR3 is 15 amino acids. CDR3 DNA, as far as it was read: TGTGCCAGCTCACCCAGCAAAACAGGGGCCTACGAG. Translated, it gives CASSPSKTGAYE. In full, the CDR3 is CASSPSKTGAYEQYF.

This clone appeared many times. The read ends 3 residues early relative to the CDR3; the germline J gene fills the gap. Other DNA sequences in the same sample also yield this CDR3. The gene calls are TRBV6-1 and TRBJ2-5, with 8 positions matching TRBD2. This CDR3 is 16 amino acids long. V shed 0 bases, J shed 1 base, and the junction held 4 bases outside the gene matches. Germline V gives CDR1 MNHNS, CDR2 SASEGT. The sequenced CDR3 bases are TGTGCCAGCAGTGAAGCACTAACTAGCGGCCAAGAGACC. It translates to CASSEALTSGQET. In full, the CDR3 is CASSEALTSGQETQYF.

This clone was counted at least ten times. The read finishes 3 residues shy of the CDR3 end, and the germline J gene is used to complete it. The V call is TRBV4-2, the J call TRBJ2-7; 14 bases line up with TRBD2. Germline lookup yields CDR1 LGHNA and CDR2 YNFKEQ. Losses at the gene ends were 4 bases for V and 5 bases for J; bases not matched to a gene: 10. This CDR3 is built from 17 residues. Partial CDR3 DNA: TGTGCCAGCAGCCCCGGGACTAGCGGGGGCCTGCGGAACGAG. Translated, it gives CASSPGTSGGLRNE. The whole CDR3 is CASSPGTSGGLRNEQYF.

In its sample, this clone was seen a few times. The read stops 3 residues short of the end of the CDR3; the missing end is completed from the germline J gene. The chain links TRBV10-3 to TRBJ2-7; a possible D gene is TRBD2 (6 bases). The CDR3 is 15 amino acids. Trimming cost V 4 bases and J 5 bases, with 18 bases left between them. In germline, CDR1 is ENHRY, CDR2 SYGVKD. The DNA read from the CDR3 is TGTGCCATCAGTGGGGGGGTGCCGGGGTTCGACGAG. Protein: CAISGGVPGFDE. In full, the CDR3 is CAISGGVPGFDEQYF.

With respect to this clone: The read finishes 3 residues shy of the CDR3 end, and the germline J gene is used to complete it. The chain recombines TRBV29-1 with TRBJ2-1; D call uncertain. CDR1 is SQVTM and CDR2 is ANQGSEA in the germline V gene. This CDR3 has 13 amino acids. V shed 1 base and J shed 9 bases, with 13 bases lying between them. Partial CDR3 DNA: TGCAGCGTTGAAGGGGCCCCCGCAGGTGAG. Amino acids: CSVEGAPAGE. The complete CDR3 reads CSVEGAPAGEQFF.

This clone was found many times. The observed sequence ends 3 residues before the CDR3 terminus, with the missing tail filled in from the germline J gene. This chain links TRBV5-1 with TRBJ1-1, with D unresolved. The germline V gene encodes CDR1 SGHRS and CDR2 YFSETQ. The CDR3 has 15 residues. With 4 bases removed from V and 0 bases from J, the gap between germline ends came to 13 bases. CDR3 amino acids: CASSPVAGLNTEAFF. CDR3 DNA (partial): TGCGCCAGCAGCCCTGTGGCAGGCTTGAACACTGAA.

This clone appeared a few times. The read ends 3 residues shy of where the CDR3 ends; the end is completed using the germline J gene. The chain carries TRBV18 and TRBJ1-1; D remains unclear. CDR1 is KGHSH, CDR2 LQKENI, per germline. This CDR3 comprises 13 residues. The ends were cut back, 6 bases at V and 5 bases at J, with 13 bases in the middle. Partial CDR3 DNA: TGTGCCAGCTCGGACTTATCGGGGACTGAA. Translation: CASSDLSGTE. The whole CDR3 region reads CASSDLSGTEAFF.

This clone was found many times. The read falls 3 residues short of the CDR3 end, and the missing part is taken from the germline J gene. The rearrangement joins TRBV5-1 to TRBJ1-5; TRBD1 is a possible D gene (5 bases). The CDR3 has 15 amino acids. The germline V gene has CDR1 SGHRS and CDR2 YFSETQ. V dropped 0 bases and J dropped 8 bases, with 15 bases sitting between them. The chain's CDR3 is CASSLGGILGEPQHF. CDR3 DNA (partial): TGCGCCAGCAGCTTGGGAGGAATTCTAGGGGAGCCC.

This clone has only a few counts. The read finishes 3 residues shy of the CDR3 end, and the germline J gene is used to complete it. The rearrangement joins TRBV7-9 to TRBJ2-7; D is ambiguous. V gave up 0 bases and J gave up 6 bases, with 12 bases separating them. CDR3 length: 14 residues. The V gene's germline CDR1 is SEHNR and CDR2 FQNEAQ (reference sequence). CDR3 amino acids: CASSLAVAEGEQYF. CDR3 DNA (partial): TGTGCCAGCAGCTTAGCGGTCGCAGAAGGCGAG.

To note about this clone: The CDR3 extends 3 residues past the end of the read, so its final part is completed from the germline J gene. The rearrangement links TRBV6-4 to TRBJ2-6; D call uncertain. V lost 4 bases to trimming and J lost 0 bases, with 10 bases between them. The length of the CDR3 is 16 residues. Germline CDR1 MRHNA, CDR2 SNTAGT. The CDR3 bases that were read are TGTGCCAGCAGTGCTTTGTACAGCTCTGGGGCCAACGTC. Translating gives CASSALYSSGANV. The full CDR3 reads CASSALYSSGANVLTF.

Concerning this clone: The read ends 3 residues shy of where the CDR3 ends; the end is completed using the germline J gene. The chain links TRBV7-9 to TRBJ1-1; 10 nucleotides align to TRBD1. Trimming cost V 6 bases and J 5 bases; bases outside gene matches: 6. The CDR3 contains 14 residues. CDR1 and CDR2 (germline): SEHNR, FQNEAQ (reference sequence). The CDR3 bases that were read are TGTGCCAGCAGACGGACAGGGGGTAAAACTGAA. Protein sequence: CASRRTGGKTE. From start to end, the CDR3 is CASRRTGGKTEAFF. Using reference TRBV7-9 and TRBJ1-1 for the parts outside the CDR3, the full variable domain is DTGVSQNPRHKITKRGQNVTFRCDPISEHNRLYWYRQTLGQGPEFLTYFQNEAQLEKSRLLSDRFSAERPKGSFSTLEIQRTEQGDSAMYLCASRRTGGKTEAFFGQGTRLTVV.

This clone showed up many times. The sequence runs out 3 residues before the end of the CDR3; the remainder is reconstructed from the germline J gene. The rearrangement joins TRBV6-2 or TRBV6-3 to TRBJ1-1; D unresolved. The CDR3 loop spans 12 amino acids. Trimming removed 6 bases at V and 0 bases at J, with 5 bases between. CDR1 and CDR2 (germline): MNHEY, SVGEGT. Partial CDR3 DNA: TGTGCCAGCAGCAGGTTGAACACTGAA. Translated: CASSRLNTE. The whole CDR3 region reads CASSRLNTEAFF.

This clone was found a few times. From the germline J gene comes the end of the CDR3, since the read stops 3 residues before it. V is TRBV30 and J is TRBJ2-6; D is ambiguous. The CDR3 spans 14 residues. Germline CDR1 and CDR2: GTSNPN and SVGIG (reference sequence). The V and J ends lost 4 bases and 4 bases respectively, with 11 bases between them. CDR3 bases read: TGTGCCTGGAAACAGATTGCCGGGGCCAACGTC. This translates into CAWKQIAGANV. The full CDR3 reads CAWKQIAGANVLTF.